Reported below is one T cell receptor (beta chain). This receptor's antigen is unknown. Base quality data are lacking; no much larger clone is found one base away. The sample originates from a study of blood T cell repertoires in COVID-19 (TCRdb year 2020). For the wider study: Samples covering the acute and convalescent phases of COVID-19 were provided by collaborators in the United States, Italy and Spain. The material from the prospective study consisted of cDNA or gDNA derived from T cells, B-cell-depleted T cells, or PBMCs. Nearly every sample came with metadata listing a de-identified subject ID, COVID-19 status, age in years and sex. The samples were drawn from two sources: the first 160 participants of the ongoing ImmuneRACE study, and 1,000 to 1,500 subjects contributed by 6 global collaborators. Subjects who had been exposed to COVID-19, were actively infected with it, or had recovered from it provided the deeply sampled blood TCRbeta repertoires that made up the dataset. The repertoires were made available in a free public database intended to serve as a resource for research on the immune response to SARS-CoV-2. Where available, HLA class I and class II types were obtained from metadata supplied by the sample provider rather than from assay-based typing.

Summary of the overall study and its limitations: How much clinical and demographic metadata was included differed by source and by participant, and the metadata was provided uncurated.

The collaborating institutions used their own protocols to collect whole blood in K2EDTA tubes. For TCRbeta analysis, collaborators shipped samples as frozen whole blood, isolated PBMCs, or DNA extracted from either of those sample types. TCRbeta CDR3 regions were amplified from genomic DNA by means of the immunoSEQ Assay, a bias-controlled multiplex PCR. As for how the authors treated the data: Within the assay, amplification of reference gene primers was used to estimate how many nucleated cells each sample contained. To quantify the absolute abundance of each unique TCRbeta CDR3 rearrangement, sequence reads were collapsed and filtered. Productive Simpson clonality was computed per sample as the square root of Simpson's diversity index over productive rearrangements. TCRdb mirrors the immuneACCESS table, restricted to in-frame sequences. Some clones are absent from its copies; in checked studies, under half trace to an unresolved V gene, and the reason for the others is unknown. The V and J calls and the clone size are those of that table, but D and trimming were determined from the DNA. Present in this sample are 130,000 to 150,000 clones, approximately 88% of which were seen just once. Together, the top ten hold 4.8% of the sample.

The sample comprised peripheral blood. This clonotype originated in a human donor in a cohort sampled during active COVID-19.

The sequenced DNA is TGTGCCAGCAGTCCACAACAATGGTCCTACAATGAGCAGTTCTTC. This gives the protein CASSPQQWSYNEQFF. The rearranged segments are TRBV9 and TRBJ2-1; a confident D gene designation cannot be given. The germline V gene gives CDR1 as SGDLS and CDR2 as YYNGEE. A distance of 13 bases separates the germline ends of V and J, which lose 5 bases and 1 base respectively. From the cysteine up to the phenylalanine, the CDR3 has a length of 15 residues. Only the CDR3 portion is preserved as DNA: 45 bases, with reading frame beginning at the first base.